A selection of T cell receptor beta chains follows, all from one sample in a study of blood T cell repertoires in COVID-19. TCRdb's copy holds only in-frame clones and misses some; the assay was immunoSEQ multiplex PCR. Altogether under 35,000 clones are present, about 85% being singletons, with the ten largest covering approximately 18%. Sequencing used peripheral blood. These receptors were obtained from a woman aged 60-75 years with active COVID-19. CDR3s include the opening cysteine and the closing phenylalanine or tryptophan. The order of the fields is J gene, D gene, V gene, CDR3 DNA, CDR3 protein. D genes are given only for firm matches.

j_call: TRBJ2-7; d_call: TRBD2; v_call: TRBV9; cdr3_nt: TGTGCCAGCAGCGTATCAAGCGGGAGTCAAGAGCAGTACTTC; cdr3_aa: CASSVSSGSQEQYF
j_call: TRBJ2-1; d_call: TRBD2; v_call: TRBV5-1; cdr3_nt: TGCGCCAGCACCCGAGGTAGCGGGGGTCGTAACAATGAGCAGTTCTTC; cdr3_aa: CASTRGSGGRNNEQFF
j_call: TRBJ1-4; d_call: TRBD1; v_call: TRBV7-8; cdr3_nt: TGTGCCAGCAGCCCTAGGGACAGGACGGAAAAACTGTTTTTT; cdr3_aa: CASSPRDRTEKLFF
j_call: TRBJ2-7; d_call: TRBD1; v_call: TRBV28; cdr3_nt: TGTGCCAGCAGTATGTTAACAGGGGAAGCGAGCCGCGAGCAGTACTTC; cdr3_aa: CASSMLTGEASREQYF
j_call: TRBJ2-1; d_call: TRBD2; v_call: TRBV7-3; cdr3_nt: TGTGCCAGCAGCTCGGGACTAGCGGGAGGAGAGCAGTTCTTC; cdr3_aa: CASSSGLAGGEQFF
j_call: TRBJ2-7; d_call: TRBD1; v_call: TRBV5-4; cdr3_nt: TGTGCCAGCAGCTGGGGGGCCGGGACAGGGTCGGCCGAGCAGTACTTC; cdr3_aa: CASSWGAGTGSAEQYF
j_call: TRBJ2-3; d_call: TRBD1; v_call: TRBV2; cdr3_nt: TGTGCCAGCAGCCACAGGGGCCTCACAGATACGCAGTATTTT; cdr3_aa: CASSHRGLTDTQYF
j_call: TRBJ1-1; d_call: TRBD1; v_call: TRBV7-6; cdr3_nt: TGTGCCAGCAGCCTTGGACAGGGGGAGAACACTGAAGCTTTCTTT; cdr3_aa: CASSLGQGENTEAFF
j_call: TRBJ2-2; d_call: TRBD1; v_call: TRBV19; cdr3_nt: TGTGCCAGTAAGGTGACAGGGGTTTTAGCCGGGGAGCTGTTTTTT; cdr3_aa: CASKVTGVLAGELFF
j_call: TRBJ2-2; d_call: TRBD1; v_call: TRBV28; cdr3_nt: TGTGCCAGCAGTTTGATGACAGGGGCCACGAACACCGGGGAGCTGTTTTTT; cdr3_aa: CASSLMTGATNTGELFF
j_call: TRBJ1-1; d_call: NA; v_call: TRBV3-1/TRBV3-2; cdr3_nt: TGTGCCAGCAGCCAACTTAGCAGTGGTGCTGAAGCTTTCTTT; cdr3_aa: CASSQLSSGAEAFF